These 27 T cell receptor beta chains came from one sample sequenced in a study of regulatory T cells in long-lasting Graves disease. Documented time point: newly diagnosed GD, antithyroid drugs for less than 3 months. The TCR library was prepared using RNA isolated from PBMCs. Arm-PCR of CDR3 regions with iRepertoire HTBI primers generated TCR beta libraries. In TCRdb, the multiplex PCR reads were re-called with MiXCR into one record per CDR3 protein. The profile covers approximately 310,000 distinct CDR3 sequences, with about 20% appearing a single time and more than 30% taken by the ten largest. This material consisted of peripheral blood mononuclear cells (PBMCs), taken at new diagnosis, from a patient treated with antithyroid drugs. The receptor source for this set is a female donor with Graves disease.

The chain couples TRBV5-1 to TRBJ2-3; possible D gene TRBD1, 6 bases. The CDR3 length is 17 residues. CDR1 and CDR2 from the germline V gene are SGHRS and YFSETQ. The V and J ends lost 2 bases and 6 bases respectively, with 22 bases between them. The CDR3 DNA reads TGCGCCAGCAGCTTTGTTCAGGGGACCCTAGATTTGGATACGCAGTATTTT. This sequence encodes CASSFVQGTLDLDTQYF.

This clonotype has at least ten counts. The chain joins TRBV2 to TRBJ1-1, with a tentative D call TRBD1 (6 bases). V lost 2 bases to trimming and J lost 0 bases, with 19 bases between them. This CDR3 has 18 residues. Germline assignment: CDR1 SNHLY and CDR2 FYNNEI. This CDR3 reads CASSERRGTGSMNTEAFF. The CDR3 nucleotides read TGTGCCAGCAGTGAAAGGAGGGGGACGGGAAGCATGAACACTGAAGCTTTCTTT.

The rearrangement links TRBV5-6 to TRBJ2-7, with 9 positions matching TRBD2. The V gene end was trimmed by 2 bases and the J gene end by 3 bases; junction bases not matched to a gene: 9. This CDR3 contains 16 residues. CDR1 and CDR2 from the germline V gene are SGHDT and YYEEEE. The CDR3 DNA is TGTGCCAGCAGCTTACCCTCTAGCGGGGCTTACTACGAGCAGTACTTC. Protein: CASSLPSSGAYYEQYF.

This clonotype occurred many times. The rearrangement joins TRBV30 to TRBJ2-7, with D perhaps matching TRBD2 (6 bases). V lost 0 bases, J lost 4 bases, and 10 bases lay in between. The CDR3 sequence is 13 residues long. CDR1 and CDR2 (germline): GTSNPN, SVGIG (reference sequence). The DNA for the CDR3 is TGTGCCTGGAGTGTTTCGGAGGGTTACGAGCAGTACTTC. Amino acid sequence: CAWSVSEGYEQYF.

CDR3 DNA sequence: TGTGCCAGCACCTGGACAGGCGAGGGTGGGGCCCAGTACTTC. Translated: CASTWTGEGGAQYF. This chain links TRBV13 with TRBJ2-5; 7 positions match TRBD1. The ends lost 7 bases at V and 9 bases at J; junction bases unmatched: 14. The CDR3 runs to 14 residues. Germline V lookup: CDR1 PRHDT, CDR2 FYEKMQ (reference sequence).

This clonotype appeared a few times. V and J are TRBV6-4 and TRBJ2-7; D possibly corresponds to TRBD2 (6 bases). The CDR3 extends over 14 amino acids. V lost 4 bases, J lost 5 bases, and 15 bases lay in between. Germline V CDR1 and CDR2: MRHNA, SNTAGT. For the CDR3, the DNA is TGTGCCAGCAGTGTGGCCGGGGGTAGGGACGAGCAGTACTTC. It yields the protein CASSVAGGRDEQYF.

This sequence joins TRBV7-9 and TRBJ1-1; perhaps TRBD1 as D (5 bases). Trimming pared 1 base from V and 4 bases from J, leaving 16 bases between. The length of the CDR3 is 16 residues. Germline V lookup: CDR1 SEHNR, CDR2 FQNEAQ (reference sequence). CDR3 nucleotide sequence: TGTGCCAGCAGCTTAGATATAGGGACCAAGATCACTGAAGCTTTCTTT. The encoded protein is CASSLDIGTKITEAFF.

V is TRBV27 and J is TRBJ1-4; D not certain. Germline assignment: CDR1 MNHEY and CDR2 SMNVEV (reference sequence). V was pared by 1 base and J by 10 bases, with 13 bases between. This CDR3 has 14 residues. As DNA, the CDR3 is TGTGCCAGCAGTTTATTACGGGGAACTGGAAAACTGTTTTTT. It is translated as CASSLLRGTGKLFF.

Remarks on this clonotype: The CDR3 carries no conserved terminal phenylalanine or tryptophan, so it likely arises from a read error. This rearrangement joins TRBV24-1 to TRBJ1-1; perhaps TRBD1 as D (5 bases). Germline V lookup: CDR1 KGHDR, CDR2 SFDVKD. Trimming pared 1 base from V and 2 bases from J, leaving 10 bases between. The CDR3 runs 15 residues. CDR3 protein: CATSDFREENTEAFS. The CDR3, as DNA: TGTGCCACCAGTGATTTCAGGGAGGAAAACACTGAAGCTTTCTCT.

The genes are TRBV5-1 and TRBJ1-4; 9 bases fit TRBD1. This CDR3 contains 16 residues. Germline assignment: CDR1 SGHRS and CDR2 YFSETQ. V dropped 0 bases and J dropped 10; count of bases not matched to a gene: 10. CDR3: CASSLVGGQGDGKLFF. The CDR3 DNA is TGCGCCAGCAGCTTGGTAGGGGGACAGGGAGATGGAAAACTGTTTTTT.

Many counts were recorded for this clonotype. A much larger clonotype is one base distant, so this may be a read error. The chain joins TRBV28 to TRBJ1-2; no clear D. The length of the CDR3 is 14 residues. Germline V CDR1 and CDR2: MDHEN, SYDVKM. V was clipped by 4 bases and J by 4 bases, with 13 bases between them. CDR3 loop: CASSYQERGYGYTF. CDR3 bases: TGTGCCAGCAGTTACCAGGAGCGCGGCTATGGCTACACCTTC.

This clonotype came up a few times. The rearrangement uses TRBV19 and TRBJ2-3; D remains ambiguous. Germline lookup yields CDR1 LNHDA and CDR2 SQIVND (reference sequence). The ends were cut back, 6 bases at V and 5 bases at J, with 9 bases in the middle. This CDR3 is built from 12 residues. The CDR3 protein is CASSRVVDTQYF. The CDR3 nucleotides read TGTGCCAGTAGCCGGGTGGTAGATACGCAGTATTTT.

This clonotype has ten or more counts. The chain combines TRBV20-1 with TRBJ1-1, with a possible D match to TRBD1 (5 bases). The length of the CDR3 is 14 residues. Germline V CDR1 and CDR2: DFQATT, SNEGSKA (reference sequence). Trimming took 1 base from V and 1 from J, leaving 10 bases between them. Here the CDR3 DNA reads TGCAGTGCTAGAGGGTGGGACCGGAACACTGAAGCTTTCTTT. Protein product: CSARGWDRNTEAFF.

The table lists this clonotype with many counts. The V and J genes are TRBV2 and TRBJ1-2, with 9 bases fitting TRBD1. V gave up 7 bases and J gave up 7 bases; unmatched junction bases: 16. Germline V gives CDR1 SNHLY, CDR2 FYNNEI. This CDR3 has 16 amino acids. CDR3 region: CASKQSPHTGGFGYTF. The CDR3 bases are TGTGCCAGCAAGCAATCCCCGCACACAGGGGGCTTTGGCTACACCTTC.

The gene calls are TRBV2 and TRBJ1-5; maybe TRBD1 (5 bases). Trimming took off 4 bases at V and 0 bases at J, with 13 bases between the two ends. The CDR3 is made up of 16 amino acids. Germline values: CDR1 SNHLY, CDR2 FYNNEI. CDR3 protein: CASSATVTYSNQPQHF. CDR3 in DNA: TGTGCCAGCAGTGCGACAGTTACTTATAGCAATCAGCCCCAGCATTTT.

There are many counts of this clonotype. As DNA, the CDR3 is TGTGCCTGGAGGGTGCGAGCGACCCGCACAGATACGCAGTATTTT. Residues: CAWRVRATRTDTQYF. The chain has TRBV30 and TRBJ2-3; no clear D. This CDR3 has 15 amino acids. The V gene lost 3 bases and the J gene lost 1 base, with 14 bases spanning the gap. Per germline, CDR1 GTSNPN and CDR2 SVGIG (reference sequence).

This clonotype has a count of ten or more. This rearrangement joins TRBV11-2 to TRBJ2-7, with 7 bases fitting TRBD2. The CDR3 has 17 amino acids. V dropped 5 bases and J dropped 0; count of bases not matched to a gene: 13. Per the germline V gene, CDR1 is SGHAT and CDR2 is FQNNGV. CDR3 in DNA: TGTGCCAGCAGCCCCGTCGTTAGCGGGTCGAGCTCCTACGAGCAGTACTTC. Amino acid sequence: CASSPVVSGSSSYEQYF.

This clonotype was seen at least ten times. The CDR3 nucleotides are TGTGCCAGCAGTTGGGGACAGGCCGGGGCGGGAAACACCATATATTTT. Translation: CASSWGQAGAGNTIYF. This rearrangement joins TRBV12-3 or TRBV12-4 to TRBJ1-3; 8 bases map to TRBD1. Trimming removed 4 bases from V and 4 bases from J; junction bases left unmatched: 9. This CDR3 is built from 16 residues.

This clonotype appeared many times. The V call is TRBV28, the J call TRBJ2-3; maybe TRBD1 (6 bases). CDR1 is MDHEN, CDR2 SYDVKM, per germline. The CDR3 is made up of 14 amino acids. V lost 6 bases and J 6 bases, leaving 16 bases between the germline ends. CDR3 sequence: CASRPRTRGDTQYF. Here the CDR3 DNA reads TGTGCCAGCAGACCCAGAACGAGGGGGGATACGCAGTATTTT.

This clonotype has ten or more counts. This rearrangement joins TRBV29-1 to TRBJ2-2, with D possibly TRBD1 on 6 matching bases. The V gene lost 6 bases and the J gene lost 3 bases, with 20 bases spanning the gap. This CDR3 is 16 amino acids long. The germline CDR1 and CDR2 sequences are SQVTM and ANQGSEA. CDR3 nucleotides: TGCAGCGTCGGTACAGGGCTAGAGTTTTACACCGGGGAGCTGTTTTTT. It codes for CSVGTGLEFYTGELFF.

In its sample, this clonotype was seen many times. The chain uses TRBV19 and TRBJ1-1, with a possible D match to TRBD1 (6 bases). CDR3 length: 16 amino acids. The V and J ends lost 7 bases and 1 base respectively, with 19 bases between them. Per the germline V gene, CDR1 is LNHDA and CDR2 is SQIVND (reference sequence). The CDR3 DNA sequence: TGTGCCAGTATCTCAAAGGGTGACAGGCCGAACACTGAAGCTTTCTTT. Its protein is CASISKGDRPNTEAFF.

In this sample, this clonotype turned up many times. This chain connects TRBV5-1 to TRBJ1-5, with D maybe TRBD1 (5 bases). The CDR3 totals 15 residues. V was trimmed by 1 base and J by 6 bases, leaving 14 bases between them. Germline lookup yields CDR1 SGHRS and CDR2 YFSETQ. This CDR3 reads CASSLWAGEGQPQHF. The CDR3 region has the DNA TGCGCCAGCAGCTTGTGGGCGGGGGAAGGTCAGCCCCAGCATTTT. The full variable domain, in which reference TRBV5-1 and TRBJ1-5 provide the parts outside the CDR3, is KAGVTQTPRYLIKTRGQQVTLSCSPISGHRSVSWYQQTPGQGLQFLFEYFSETQRNKGNFPGRFSGRQFSNSRSEMNVSTLELGDSALYLCASSLWAGEGQPQHFGDGTRLSIL.

This clonotype was seen ten or more times. This chain joins TRBV11-1 and TRBJ2-3, with D perhaps matching TRBD2 (5 bases). This CDR3 contains 13 residues. Between the trimmed V and J ends, which lost 8 bases and 0 bases, there was a span of 9 bases. Germline values: CDR1 SGHAT, CDR2 FQDESV (reference sequence). This CDR3 reads CASGEWSTDTQYF. CDR3 in DNA: TGTGCCAGCGGGGAGTGGAGCACAGATACGCAGTATTTT.

This clonotype was counted between two and nine times. J is TRBJ1-1 and V is TRBV25-1; a possible D gene is TRBD1 (6 bases). The CDR3 totals 12 residues. Trimming left V 9 bases short and J 0 bases short, with 8 bases between. The germline gives CDR1 MGHDK, CDR2 SYGVNS. The CDR3 DNA reads TGTGCCAGAGGACAGTTGAACACTGAAGCTTTCTTT. Residues: CARGQLNTEAFF.

Regarding this clonotype: A far larger clone is a single base away, which makes a read error likely. The chain joins TRBV7-8 to TRBJ1-1, with D tentatively TRBD1 (6 bases). The germline gives CDR1 SGHVS, CDR2 FQNEAQ. This CDR3 has 14 amino acids. CDR3 amino acids: CASSLGPGGTKAFF. CDR3 in DNA: TGTGCCAGCAGCTTAGGTCCGGGGGGCACTAAAGCTTTCTTT.

The genes are TRBV5-8 and TRBJ2-3; D is tentatively TRBD1 or TRBD2 (5 bases each). Germline CDR1 and CDR2: SGHTS and YDEGEE. CDR3 size: 15 residues. Trimming pared 3 bases from V and 7 bases from J, leaving 18 bases between. CDR3 nucleotide sequence: TGTGCCAGCAGCTCGGGGCTCCTCGATCAGAATACGCAGTATTTT. Translation: CASSSGLLDQNTQYF.

Turning to this clonotype: With only one base between it and a far larger clone, this is likely a read error. J is TRBJ1-5 and V is TRBV3-1, with D possibly TRBD1 on 5 matching bases. Per germline, CDR1 LGHDT and CDR2 YNNKEL (reference sequence). V dropped 10 bases and J dropped 7 bases, with 20 bases sitting between them. This CDR3 contains 14 residues. The DNA for the CDR3 is TGTGCCATCAGTTTAGTGACGGGGCGGCAGCCCCAGCATTTT. Encoded protein: CAISLVTGRQPQHF.